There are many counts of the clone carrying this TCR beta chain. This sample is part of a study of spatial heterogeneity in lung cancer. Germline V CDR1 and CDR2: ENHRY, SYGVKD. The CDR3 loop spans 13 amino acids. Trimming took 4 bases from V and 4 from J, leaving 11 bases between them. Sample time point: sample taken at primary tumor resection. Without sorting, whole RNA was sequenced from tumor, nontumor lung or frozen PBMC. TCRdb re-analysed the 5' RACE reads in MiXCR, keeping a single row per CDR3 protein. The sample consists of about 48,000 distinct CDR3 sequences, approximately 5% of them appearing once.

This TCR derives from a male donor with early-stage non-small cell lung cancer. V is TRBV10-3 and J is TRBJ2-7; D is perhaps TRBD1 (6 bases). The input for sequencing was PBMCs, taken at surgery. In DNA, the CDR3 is TGTGCCATCAGTGTGAACAGGGAATACGAGCAGTACTTC. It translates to CAISVNREYEQYF.